The rows below give T cell receptor beta chains drawn from one sample of a study of CD8 T cells in ankylosing spondylitis. TCRdb used MiXCR to reprocess the 5' RACE reads, holding one entry per CDR3 protein. The sample yields 150,000 to 200,000 distinct CDR3 sequences, about 13% seen once. The sample consisted of blood, either unsorted or a sorted T cell fraction (not recorded which). These receptors all stem from a male donor with ankylosing spondylitis or in good health (not recorded which). Each CDR3 is given with its conserved first and last residue. A D gene is named only where the DNA matches it firmly. Where a row states a size, it is once, few, many or the class of an expanded clone; other rows omit it.

J gene,clone size,V gene,D gene,CDR3 DNA,CDR3 protein
TRBJ1-4,few,TRBV9,.,TGTGCCAGCAGCGCCGAAGACAGAAAACTGTTTTTT,CASSAEDRKLFF
TRBJ2-3,many,TRBV12-3/TRBV12-4,TRBD1,TGTGCCAGCAGTTCCACAGGGGGCCGAACAGATACGCAGTATTTT,CASSSTGGRTDTQYF
TRBJ2-5,few,TRBV11-3,TRBD2,TGTGCCAGCAGCTTAGTGACTAGCGGTATTCAAGAGACCCAGTACTTC,CASSLVTSGIQETQYF
TRBJ2-7,.,TRBV6-2/TRBV6-3,.,TGTGCCAGCAACTTGGGACCGCGTTACGAGCAGTACTTC,CASNLGPRYEQYF
TRBJ2-1,many,TRBV20-1,.,TGCAGTGCTAGAGAATCGGACGCAAGGGTCTTC,CSARESDARVF
TRBJ2-7,.,TRBV12-3/TRBV12-4,.,TGTGCCAGCAGTTTGTCCAGGGAGTACGAGCAGTACTTC,CASSLSREYEQYF
TRBJ1-6,.,TRBV11-2,.,TGTGCCAGCAGCTTCTGGCCAGCCGTAAATTCACCCCTCCACTTT,CASSFWPAVNSPLHF
TRBJ2-3,.,TRBV27,.,TGTGCCAGCAGTTTATCGGGGGGAAATACGCAGTATTTT,CASSLSGGNTQYF
TRBJ2-5,.,TRBV5-6,.,TGTGCCAGCAGTTCTCAGGGGCACCCCCAAGAGACCCAGTACTTC,CASSSQGHPQETQYF
TRBJ2-3,many,TRBV2,.,TGTGCCAGCAGTGAAAAGGGACTCCTCAACACAGATACGCAGTATTTT,CASSEKGLLNTDTQYF
TRBJ2-7,.,TRBV2,TRBD1,TGTGCCAGCAGTGATCGGGACAGGGGAGCCCACGAGCAGTACTTC,CASSDRDRGAHEQYF
TRBJ2-7,.,TRBV20-1,.,TGCAGTGCTAGTGTAGATTTGACCTACGAGCAGTACTTC,CSASVDLTYEQYF
TRBJ2-5,few,TRBV21-1,.,TGTGCCAGCACCCCCGAAAGAGGGGGCGGAGAGACCCAGTACTTC,CASTPERGGGETQYF
TRBJ2-1,.,TRBV6-2/TRBV6-3,.,TGTGCCAGCAGTTATTGGAACAATGAGCAGTTCTTC,CASSYWNNEQFF
TRBJ1-2,.,TRBV4-1,.,TGCGCCAGCAGCCAAGGGGGTGACAGCTATGGCTACACCTTC,CASSQGGDSYGYTF
TRBJ2-5,.,TRBV20-1,TRBD1,TGCAGTGCTAGAGAGGGGACAGGATACGAAGAGACCCAGTACTTC,CSAREGTGYEETQYF
TRBJ2-3,few,TRBV6-5,.,TGTGCCAGCAGTTACTCGAACTGGGAGAGGAATACGCAGTATTTT,CASSYSNWERNTQYF
TRBJ1-2,many,TRBV29-1,.,TGCAGCGTTGGTACGGGACGCCCAAACTATGGCTACACCTTC,CSVGTGRPNYGYTF
TRBJ1-5,few,TRBV27,.,TGTGCCAGCAGTTTTTCCACGGGCAATCAGCCCCAGCATTTT,CASSFSTGNQPQHF
TRBJ2-5,many,TRBV4-2,TRBD2,TGTGCCAGCAGCCAAGAGGAGGCTAGCGGGGTACGGGAGACCCAGTACTTC,CASSQEEASGVRETQYF
TRBJ2-4,once,TRBV6-1,TRBD1,TGTGCCAGCAAGCCGGACAGGGGGCCCTTTCGCGACATTCAGTACTTC,CASKPDRGPFRDIQYF
TRBJ2-5,few,TRBV7-7,.,TGTGCCAGCAGCTTAACTCTCCAAGAGACCCAGTACTTC,CASSLTLQETQYF